These T cell receptor beta chains were read from a single sample in a study of cytomegalovirus exposure and HLA in healthy donors. The data were produced by immunoSEQ multiplex PCR, yet TCRdb's version contains in-frame clones alone and is incomplete. In the table there are over 150,000 clones, around 73% of which are singletons. The sequenced material came from PBMCs. Receptor source: a woman aged 25 to 45 in good health and CMV-seronegative. Each CDR3 is given with its conserved first and last residue. Each record gives: CDR3 DNA, CDR3 protein, clone size, D gene, V gene, J gene. A D gene is named only where the DNA matches it firmly. Some rows have no size entry. The others give once, few or many, or a class for an expanded clone.

cdr3_nt: TGCAGCGTTGAAGACTCAGGGGTTGGTTACGAGCAGTACTTC
cdr3_aa: CSVEDSGVGYEQYF
clone_size: NA
d_call: NA
v_call: TRBV29-1
j_call: TRBJ2-7

cdr3_nt: TGTGCCAGCAGCCCAGGTGCGGGGAGGGAGTTCTTC
cdr3_aa: CASSPGAGREFF
clone_size: NA
d_call: TRBD2
v_call: TRBV7-9
j_call: TRBJ2-1

cdr3_nt: TGTGCCAGTAGTATCGGGACAAAGAATGAAAAACTGTTTTTT
cdr3_aa: CASSIGTKNEKLFF
clone_size: NA
d_call: NA
v_call: TRBV19
j_call: TRBJ1-4

cdr3_nt: TGTGCCAGCAGTGAAATCGCGGCACAAGAGACCCAGTACTTC
cdr3_aa: CASSEIAAQETQYF
clone_size: NA
d_call: NA
v_call: TRBV2
j_call: TRBJ2-5

cdr3_nt: TGCGCCAGCGGGTTCGAGGCGAACACCGGGGAGCTGTTTTTT
cdr3_aa: CASGFEANTGELFF
clone_size: NA
d_call: NA
v_call: TRBV5-1
j_call: TRBJ2-2

cdr3_nt: TGTGCCAGCAGCTTGGCGGGGTGGGGCAATCAGCCCCAGCATTTT
cdr3_aa: CASSLAGWGNQPQHF
clone_size: few
d_call: NA
v_call: TRBV5-6
j_call: TRBJ1-5

cdr3_nt: TGTGCCTGGAGTGCAGGGGGCCGGTGGGGCTACCCCTTC
cdr3_aa: CAWSAGGRWGYPF
clone_size: NA
d_call: TRBD1
v_call: TRBV30
j_call: TRBJ1-2

cdr3_nt: TGTGCCAGCAGAACGGGAACTCCCTATGGCTACACCTTC
cdr3_aa: CASRTGTPYGYTF
clone_size: NA
d_call: NA
v_call: TRBV28
j_call: TRBJ1-2

cdr3_nt: TGTGCCAGTAGTATAGTGGGAGCGACCTACAATGAGCAGTTCTTC
cdr3_aa: CASSIVGATYNEQFF
clone_size: NA
d_call: NA
v_call: TRBV19
j_call: TRBJ2-1

cdr3_nt: TGTGCCAGCAGTGAAGAAGGCCAGGGAATCACTGAAGCTTTCTTT
cdr3_aa: CASSEEGQGITEAFF
clone_size: NA
d_call: NA
v_call: TRBV6-1
j_call: TRBJ1-1

cdr3_nt: TGTGCCAGCAGTACGGGGGGGCCCATCACCGGGGAGCTGCTTTTT
cdr3_aa: CASSTGGPITGELLF
clone_size: NA
d_call: TRBD2
v_call: TRBV6-1
j_call: TRBJ2-2

cdr3_nt: TGTGCCAGCAGTGCCGCAAGCGGACTTTATTACGAGCAGTACTTC
cdr3_aa: CASSAASGLYYEQYF
clone_size: once
d_call: NA
v_call: TRBV2
j_call: TRBJ2-7

cdr3_nt: TGTGCCAGCAGCGTCGTAGGGACAGGGTTGCCCGGGGAGCTGTTTTTT
cdr3_aa: CASSVVGTGLPGELFF
clone_size: NA
d_call: TRBD1
v_call: TRBV9
j_call: TRBJ2-2

cdr3_nt: TGTGCCAGCAGTGTGTCAGGGCGAAGTCAGCCCCAGCATTTT
cdr3_aa: CASSVSGRSQPQHF
clone_size: NA
d_call: NA
v_call: TRBV2
j_call: TRBJ1-5

cdr3_nt: TGTGCCAGCAGCGCCACACAGGGGGCCAAGAATGGCTACACCTTC
cdr3_aa: CASSATQGAKNGYTF
clone_size: NA
d_call: TRBD1
v_call: TRBV9
j_call: TRBJ1-2

cdr3_nt: TGTGCCAGCAGTGAAACGGGGGGGGTGTTTTTT
cdr3_aa: CASSETGGVFF
clone_size: NA
d_call: NA
v_call: TRBV2
j_call: TRBJ1-4

cdr3_nt: TGTGCCAGCAGCTTATCTGGGGAGCTGTTTTTT
cdr3_aa: CASSLSGELFF
clone_size: NA
d_call: NA
v_call: TRBV7-3
j_call: TRBJ2-2

cdr3_nt: TGTGCCAGCAGTCCGAGACAGGCGAACACTGAAGCTTTCTTT
cdr3_aa: CASSPRQANTEAFF
clone_size: NA
d_call: NA
v_call: TRBV28
j_call: TRBJ1-1

cdr3_nt: TGTGCCTGGAGTGTACTTGTGGGGATTGGAGGAGCTTTCTTT
cdr3_aa: CAWSVLVGIGGAFF
clone_size: NA
d_call: NA
v_call: TRBV30
j_call: TRBJ1-1

cdr3_nt: TGTGCCAGCAGCTTCTATGGGACACCTAACACTGAAGCTTTCTTT
cdr3_aa: CASSFYGTPNTEAFF
clone_size: once
d_call: NA
v_call: TRBV13
j_call: TRBJ1-1

cdr3_nt: TGTGCCAGCTCACCTAGCTCACAGGCGGTAGGGGAAAAACTGTTTTTT
cdr3_aa: CASSPSSQAVGEKLFF
clone_size: NA
d_call: NA
v_call: TRBV18
j_call: TRBJ1-4

cdr3_nt: TGCGCCAGCAGCACCCTAGCGGGGGGGCCGAGGGAGCAGTACTTC
cdr3_aa: CASSTLAGGPREQYF
clone_size: NA
d_call: TRBD2
v_call: TRBV5-1
j_call: TRBJ2-7

cdr3_nt: TGTGCCAGCAGCCGAAGGACAGGGGGACCCTACGAGCAGTACTTC
cdr3_aa: CASSRRTGGPYEQYF
clone_size: NA
d_call: TRBD1
v_call: TRBV14
j_call: TRBJ2-7

cdr3_nt: TGTGCCGCCACAGGACGGCAGCAAGAGACCCAGTACTTC
cdr3_aa: CAATGRQQETQYF
clone_size: few
d_call: NA
v_call: TRBV5-4
j_call: TRBJ2-5

cdr3_nt: TGTGCCAGCAGCGCGCCCGCCCTGAACACTGAAGCTTTCTTT
cdr3_aa: CASSAPALNTEAFF
clone_size: few
d_call: NA
v_call: TRBV2
j_call: TRBJ1-1

cdr3_nt: TGCGCCAGCAGCCAAGACCCATCGGGGTGGTCAGAAAAACTGTTTTTT
cdr3_aa: CASSQDPSGWSEKLFF
clone_size: NA
d_call: NA
v_call: TRBV4-1
j_call: TRBJ1-4

cdr3_nt: TGTGCCAGCAGCGTAAGTTTACTAGCGTCGCACGAGCAGTACTTC
cdr3_aa: CASSVSLLASHEQYF
clone_size: NA
d_call: TRBD2
v_call: TRBV9
j_call: TRBJ2-7

cdr3_nt: TGTGCCTGGAGTGTAAGCGGGAGGAGGGGGGTCTACGAGCAGTACTTC
cdr3_aa: CAWSVSGRRGVYEQYF
clone_size: NA
d_call: TRBD2
v_call: TRBV30
j_call: TRBJ2-7

cdr3_nt: TGTGCCAGCTCACCGCTTACTTTAGCGGGGTCCCGCACAGATACGCAGTATTTT
cdr3_aa: CASSPLTLAGSRTDTQYF
clone_size: NA
d_call: TRBD2
v_call: TRBV18
j_call: TRBJ2-3

cdr3_nt: TGTGCCAGCAGCCCCGGGACAGGGGGAGATACGCAGTATTTT
cdr3_aa: CASSPGTGGDTQYF
clone_size: NA
d_call: TRBD1
v_call: TRBV5-4
j_call: TRBJ2-3

cdr3_nt: TGCAGCGTGGGACTAGCGGGGGGGCCTTTTCCTTGGGAGCAGTACTTC
cdr3_aa: CSVGLAGGPFPWEQYF
clone_size: NA
d_call: TRBD2
v_call: TRBV29-1
j_call: TRBJ2-7

cdr3_nt: TGTGCCAGCAGCCAGTCCGGGACACCGTCCTACGAGCAGTACTTC
cdr3_aa: CASSQSGTPSYEQYF
clone_size: NA
d_call: NA
v_call: TRBV6-6
j_call: TRBJ2-7